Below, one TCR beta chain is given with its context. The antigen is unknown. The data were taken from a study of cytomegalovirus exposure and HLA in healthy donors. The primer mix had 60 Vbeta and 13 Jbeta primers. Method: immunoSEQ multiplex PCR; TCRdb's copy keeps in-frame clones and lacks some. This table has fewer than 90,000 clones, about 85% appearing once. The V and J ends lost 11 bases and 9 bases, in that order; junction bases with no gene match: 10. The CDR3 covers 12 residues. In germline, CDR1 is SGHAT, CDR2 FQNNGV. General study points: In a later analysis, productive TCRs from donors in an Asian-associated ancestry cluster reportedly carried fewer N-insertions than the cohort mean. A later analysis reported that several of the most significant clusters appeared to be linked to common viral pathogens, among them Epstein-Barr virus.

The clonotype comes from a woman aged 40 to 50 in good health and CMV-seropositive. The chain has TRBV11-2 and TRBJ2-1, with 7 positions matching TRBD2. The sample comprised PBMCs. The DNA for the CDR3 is TGTGCCCCAAGAGGCGGGAGTGGTGAGCAGTTCTTC. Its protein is CAPRGGSGEQFF.